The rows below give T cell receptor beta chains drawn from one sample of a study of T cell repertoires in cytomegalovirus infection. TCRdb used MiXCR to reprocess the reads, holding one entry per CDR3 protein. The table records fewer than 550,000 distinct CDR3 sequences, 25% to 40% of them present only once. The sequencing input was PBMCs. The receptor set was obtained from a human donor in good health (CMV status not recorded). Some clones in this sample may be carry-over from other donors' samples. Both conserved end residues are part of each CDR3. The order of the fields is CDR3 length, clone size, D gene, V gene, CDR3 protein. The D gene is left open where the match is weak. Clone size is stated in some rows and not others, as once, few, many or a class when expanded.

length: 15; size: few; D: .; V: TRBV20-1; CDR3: CSARGRRETNQPQHF
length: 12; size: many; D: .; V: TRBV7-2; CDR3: CASSYLSDEQFF
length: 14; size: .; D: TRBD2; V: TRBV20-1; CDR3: CSAMASGGVGTQYF
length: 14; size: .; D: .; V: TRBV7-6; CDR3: CASSPQIPNTEAFF
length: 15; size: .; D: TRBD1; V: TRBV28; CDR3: CASSSPGTGGSQAFF
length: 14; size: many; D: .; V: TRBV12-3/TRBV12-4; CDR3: CASSLSLSPRGYTF
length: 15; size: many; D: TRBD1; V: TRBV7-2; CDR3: CASSARTGIDQPQHF
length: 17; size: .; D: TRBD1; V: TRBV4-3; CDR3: CASSQEAFGTALDTQYF
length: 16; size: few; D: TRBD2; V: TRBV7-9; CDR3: CASSLALSGGYNTQYF
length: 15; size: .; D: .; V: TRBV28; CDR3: CASSPLGQGFDTQYF